Listed below are T cell receptor beta chains from one sample, sequenced in a study of T-cell reconstitution after alpha-beta-depleted transplantation in children. TCRdb fed the PCR reads into MiXCR, producing one record per CDR3 protein. The sample lists about 230,000 distinct CDR3 sequences, more than 10% seen once, with about 2.6% in the top ten. This specimen consisted of PBMCs from the stem cell graft donor, obtained from the stem cell graft. The receptors derive from a human donor who donated a stem cell graft to a child with acute lymphoblastic leukemia. The conserved cysteine and the conserved F or W are not part of the CDR3 here. A clone size is listed for some rows: how often the clone was seen (once, few, many), or a class if it is expanded.

J | size | V | CDR3
TRBJ2-1 | . | TRBV4-3 | ASSRFGTGSSYNEQF
TRBJ1-5 | many | TRBV27 | ASSWRRANQPQH
TRBJ2-4 | many | TRBV11-2 | ASSLEQSLAKNIQY
TRBJ1-2 | many | TRBV7-2 | ASSLMGHSGYGYT
TRBJ2-1 | few | TRBV5-1 | ASSIGTSVASYNEQF
TRBJ2-3 | many | TRBV6-5 | ASSYSGGPQY
TRBJ1-5 | many | TRBV6-5 | ASSYGGSNQPQH
TRBJ2-7 | many | TRBV6-1 | ASCTPSYEQY
TRBJ2-2 | . | TRBV6-4 | ASSDSIREAPPGELF
TRBJ2-3 | many | TRBV13 | ASSFTGAPGDTQY
TRBJ2-7 | many | TRBV27 | ASSLSGRYEQY
TRBJ1-1 | many | TRBV6-6 | ASSDLKAF
TRBJ1-1 | few | TRBV6-1 | ASSGKMNTEAF
TRBJ1-5 | many | TRBV7-2 | ASSSWVGVGEPQH
TRBJ2-3 | many | TRBV2 | ASPTGISTDTQY
TRBJ2-5 | many | TRBV29-1 | SVEVFRQIQETQY
TRBJ2-5 | . | TRBV28 | ASRTHKRQETQY